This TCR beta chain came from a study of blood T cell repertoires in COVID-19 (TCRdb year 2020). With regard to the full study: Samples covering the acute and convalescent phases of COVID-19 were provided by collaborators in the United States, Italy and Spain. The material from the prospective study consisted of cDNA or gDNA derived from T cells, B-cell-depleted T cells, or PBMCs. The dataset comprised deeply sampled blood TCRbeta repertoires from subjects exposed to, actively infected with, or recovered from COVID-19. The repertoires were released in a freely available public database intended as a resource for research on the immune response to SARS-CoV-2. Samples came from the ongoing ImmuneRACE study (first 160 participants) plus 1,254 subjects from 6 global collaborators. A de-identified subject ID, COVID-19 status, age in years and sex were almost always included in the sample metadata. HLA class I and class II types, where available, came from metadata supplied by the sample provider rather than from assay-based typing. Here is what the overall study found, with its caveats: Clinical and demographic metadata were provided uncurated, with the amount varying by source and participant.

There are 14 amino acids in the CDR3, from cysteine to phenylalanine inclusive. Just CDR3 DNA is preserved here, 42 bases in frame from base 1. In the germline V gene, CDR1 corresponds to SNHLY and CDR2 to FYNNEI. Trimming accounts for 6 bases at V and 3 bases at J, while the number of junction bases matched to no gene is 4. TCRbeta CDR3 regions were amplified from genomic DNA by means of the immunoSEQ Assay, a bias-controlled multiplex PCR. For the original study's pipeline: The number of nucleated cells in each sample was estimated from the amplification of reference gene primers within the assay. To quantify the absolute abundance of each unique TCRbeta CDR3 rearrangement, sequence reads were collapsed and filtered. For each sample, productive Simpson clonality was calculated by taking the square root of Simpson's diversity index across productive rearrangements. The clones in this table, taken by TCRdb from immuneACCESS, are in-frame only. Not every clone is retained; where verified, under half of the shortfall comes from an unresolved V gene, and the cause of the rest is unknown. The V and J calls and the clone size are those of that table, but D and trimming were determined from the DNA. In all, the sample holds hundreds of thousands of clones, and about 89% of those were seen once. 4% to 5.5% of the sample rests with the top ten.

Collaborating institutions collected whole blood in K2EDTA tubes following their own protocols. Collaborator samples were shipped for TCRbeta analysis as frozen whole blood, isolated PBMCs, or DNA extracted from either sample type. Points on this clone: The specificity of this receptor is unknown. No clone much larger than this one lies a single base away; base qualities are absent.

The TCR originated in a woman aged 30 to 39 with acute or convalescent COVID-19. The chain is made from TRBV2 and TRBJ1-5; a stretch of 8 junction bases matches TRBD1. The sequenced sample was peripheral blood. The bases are TGTGCCAGCAGCAACAGGGGGTACAATCAGCCCCAGCATTTT. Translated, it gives CASSNRGYNQPQHF.